The 6 T cell receptor beta chains below all came from one sample that was sequenced in a study of blood T cells in healthy people across ages. Next came a second PCR, run for about 7 to 12 cycles, which used a sample-barcoded 5' primer along with a J-beta primer mix. TCRdb reprocessed the 5' RACE reads with MiXCR, giving one entry per CDR3 protein. The table records some 1.7 million distinct CDR3 sequences, over 25% of them present only once. Sample: blood. The receptors here all came from a woman aged 25-40 years in good health.

V and J are TRBV14 and TRBJ2-1; possibly TRBD1 for D (7 bases). CDR1 SGHDN and CDR2 FVKESK come from the germline V gene. The ends were cut back, 6 bases at V and 3 bases at J, with 18 bases in the middle. This CDR3 is 16 amino acids long. The CDR3 protein is CASSGLAGQSYNEQFF. In DNA form, the CDR3 reads TGTGCCAGCAGTGGGTTGGCGGGACAGAGCTACAATGAGCAGTTCTTC.

This clonotype was seen a handful of times. The genes are TRBV12-3 or TRBV12-4 and TRBJ2-7; the D is unclear. This CDR3 is built from 14 residues. The germline V and J ends were trimmed by 3 bases and 2 bases, with 11 bases remaining between them. The CDR3 DNA reads as TGTGCCAGCAGTTTCCCCTGGCGAACCTACGAGCAGTACTTC. It translates to CASSFPWRTYEQYF.

Only a few counts were recorded for this clonotype. The rearrangement joins TRBV7-2 to TRBJ2-3; D not certain. Trimming cost V 3 bases and J 11 bases, with 9 bases left between them. CDR1 is SGHTA, CDR2 FQGNSA, per germline. The CDR3 sequence is 11 residues long. The CDR3 loop is CASSFQRLQYF. The CDR3 nucleotides read TGTGCCAGCAGCTTCCAACGACTGCAGTATTTT.

The V call is TRBV7-2, the J call TRBJ1-3; D not resolved. Germline V gives CDR1 SGHTA, CDR2 FQGNSA. This CDR3 has 17 residues. Between the trimmed V and J ends, which lost 3 bases and 0 bases, there was a span of 15 bases. CDR3: CASSFPGGIRSGNTIYF. For the CDR3, the DNA is TGTGCCAGCAGCTTCCCCGGAGGGATACGCTCTGGAAACACCATATATTTT.

The V call is TRBV12-3 or TRBV12-4, the J call TRBJ2-3, with D unresolved. CDR3 length: 16 residues. Trimming removed 6 bases from V and 2 bases from J, with 18 bases in between. CDR3 nucleotides: TGTGCCAGCAGCACCAGATACGGGCCCCTCACAGATACGCAGTATTTT. Translated, it gives CASSTRYGPLTDTQYF.

The chain joins TRBV7-6 to TRBJ1-1, with D perhaps TRBD1 (5 bases). Germline V gene lookup returns CDR1 SGHVS and CDR2 FNYEAQ. V lost 1 base, J lost 7 bases, and 19 bases lay in between. This CDR3 region has 16 residues. CDR3 residues: CASSLGVGARGIEAFF. The CDR3 region has the DNA TGTGCCAGCAGCTTAGGGGTAGGGGCGCGGGGCATTGAAGCTTTCTTT.